Here is one TCR beta chain with its context. Its antigen is not known. CDR3 length equals 15 residues. Germline V CDR1 and CDR2: SGHVS, FNYEAQ. Trimming shortened V by 3 bases and J by 0 bases, and 9 bases separated the two germline ends. The sample originates from a study of T cell clones after liver transplantation. Study information: TCRbeta sequencing after a pre-transplant mixed lymphocyte reaction identified graft-donor-reactive clones, later tracked in post-transplant blood. Patients counted as tolerant after at least one year off all immunosuppression, enzymes not exceeding twice normal. Without induction therapy, subjects received standard immunosuppression until 12-24 months post-transplant.

Method: immunoSEQ multiplex PCR; TCRdb's copy keeps in-frame clones and lacks some. This repertoire shows under 150,000 clones, about nine tenths found once; its top ten account for approximately 0.78%. The study, taken as a whole, reports: These preliminary findings come from unstandardized post-transplant sampling times.

V usage is TRBV7-6 and J usage is TRBJ2-1; D unclear. The TCR sequence derives from a human patient who received a liver transplant. Some T cells may arise from the graft donor. The sample was CD4+ T cells from blood, taken 12 months after liver transplant. Here the CDR3 DNA reads TGTGCCAGCAGCTTGGACCCGAGCTCCTACAATGAGCAGTTCTTC. The encoded protein is CASSLDPSSYNEQFF.